The 8 T cell receptor beta chains reported below all come from one sample, sequenced in a study of regulatory T cells in long-lasting Graves disease. According to the study, TCR beta libraries were built with iRepertoire HTBI primers and CDR3-region Arm-PCR. Using its own MiXCR run on the multiplex PCR reads, TCRdb lists one record per CDR3 protein. The data contain hundreds of thousands of distinct CDR3 sequences, 20% of them singletons. Time point specified: persistent/refractory GD, antithyroid drugs over 5 years with positive TRAb. The TCR library was made from RNA extracted from PBMCs. The sequences come from peripheral blood mononuclear cells (PBMCs), collected when the disease was refractory, from a patient treated with antithyroid drugs. The receptors here all came from a female donor with Graves disease.

At least ten counts were recorded for this clonotype. V is TRBV2 and J is TRBJ2-7; 8 bases agree with TRBD2. From germline, CDR1 is SNHLY and CDR2 FYNNEI. With V trimmed by 11 bases and J by 7 bases, 28 bases remained unmatched. The CDR3 sequence is 18 residues long. The CDR3 DNA sequence: TGTGCCGCCAGCAGTGGGTTCTCGACTAGCGTCTCACTGGTGGAGCAGTACTTC. Protein product: CAASSGFSTSVSLVEQYF.

This clonotype was observed a few times. The chain combines TRBV20-1 with TRBJ2-5; D remains ambiguous. The V end was cut by 3 bases, the J end by 4 bases, with 15 bases between. Germline assignment: CDR1 DFQATT and CDR2 SNEGSKA (reference sequence). The CDR3 runs 14 residues. CDR3 DNA: TGCAGTGCTAGGCCGTTGACGGTCGGAGAGACCCAGTACTTC. This codes for CSARPLTVGETQYF.

This clonotype has ten or more counts. V gene TRBV6-1 combines with J gene TRBJ1-1; D is unclear. This CDR3 region has 14 residues. In germline, CDR1 is MNHNS, CDR2 SASEGT. Between the trimmed V and J ends, which lost 6 bases and 0 bases, there was a span of 11 bases. CDR3 DNA: TGTGCCAGCAGACCGCCCCTCATGAACACTGAAGCTTTCTTT. As protein: CASRPPLMNTEAFF.

The chain carries TRBV3-1 and TRBJ1-6, with TRBD1 as a possible D gene (5 bases). V lost 0 bases, J lost 7 bases, and 10 bases lay in between. Germline values: CDR1 LGHDT, CDR2 YNNKEL (reference sequence). The CDR3 is 15 amino acids. CDR3 loop: CASSQEHGANSPLHF. CDR3 in DNA: TGTGCCAGCAGCCAAGAACATGGGGCAAATTCACCCCTCCACTTT.

In its sample, this clonotype was seen many times. CDR3 sequence reads: CASSFERSYGYTF. In DNA form, the CDR3 reads TGTGCCAGCAGCTTCGAGAGGAGCTATGGCTACACCTTC. J is TRBJ1-2 and V is TRBV7-2, with D unresolved. The CDR3 covers 13 residues. V shed 3 bases and J shed 4 bases, with 9 bases lying between them. Germline V CDR1 and CDR2: SGHTA, FQGNSA.

This chain links TRBV6-5 with TRBJ1-1, with D unresolved. The V gene's germline CDR1 is MNHEY and CDR2 SVGAGI. The CDR3 has 12 residues. The V gene lost 3 bases and the J gene lost 5 bases, with 7 bases spanning the gap. CDR3 in DNA: TGTGCCAGCAGTTATGCGAGGACTGAAGCTTTCTTT. Its protein product is CASSYARTEAFF.

This clonotype occurred a few times. This chain uses TRBV6-5 with TRBJ2-6; D unresolved. Germline CDR1 reads MNHEY; CDR2 reads SVGAGI. The V gene lost 0 bases and the J gene lost 4 bases, with 4 bases spanning the gap. CDR3 length equals 14 residues. The chain's CDR3 is CASSYSPGANVLTF. CDR3 nucleotide sequence: TGTGCCAGCAGTTACTCGCCCGGGGCCAACGTCCTGACTTTC.

This clonotype was recorded a few times. The rearrangement joins TRBV30 to TRBJ2-2; D is perhaps TRBD1 or TRBD2 (5 bases each). Germline-derived CDR1 and CDR2 are GTSNPN and SVGIG (reference sequence). Trimming took off 0 bases at V and 2 bases at J, with 10 bases between the two ends. The CDR3 contains 15 residues. Here the CDR3 DNA reads TGTGCCTGGAGTGTAGGGACCACCAACACCGGGGAGCTGTTTTTT. It codes for CAWSVGTTNTGELFF.